The clone carrying this TCR beta chain was picked up one time. The CDR3 sequence is 14 residues long. Germline CDR1 and CDR2: MNHEY and SVGAGI. J lost 1 base, V lost 9 bases, and 9 bases had no gene match. In the source study's methods: Amplifying reference gene primers gave estimates of nucleated cell counts. Libraries were prepared by immunoSEQ multiplex PCR; TCRdb keeps only in-frame clonotypes and omits some of them. V and J calls and clone size are given by that table; D and trimming were obtained from the DNA. The sample has about 180,000 clones, over 75% seen once; the top ten hold roughly 6.8%. The data derive from a study of blood T cell repertoires in COVID-19. Study at large: COVID-19 samples, acute and convalescent, were from the United States, Italy and Spain.

Sequencing was done on a sample of peripheral blood. The TCR comes from a man between 65 and 85 years old with active or convalescent COVID-19. The J gene is TRBJ2-7, the V gene TRBV6-5; 7 bases are a match to TRBD1. CDR3 protein: CASSPGQSSYEQYF. For the CDR3, the DNA is TGTGCCAGTAGCCCGGGACAGTCATCCTACGAGCAGTACTTC.